This T cell receptor beta chain came from a study of blood T cell repertoires in COVID-19. Study-level background: Samples representing acute and convalescent COVID-19 were sourced from the United States, Italy and Spain. Nucleic acid was either cDNA or gDNA, and it came from T cells, B-cell-depleted T cells, or PBMCs.

V shed 7 bases and J shed 5 bases, with 9 bases lying between them. From germline, CDR1 is MNHNY and CDR2 SVGAGI (reference sequence). CDR3 length equals 12 residues. Under the authors' procedure: The authors estimated nucleated cell counts from reference gene primer amplification. Assay used: immunoSEQ multiplex PCR; TCRdb lists only in-frame clones, some missing. V, J and clone size are taken as reported in that table, and D and trimming were inferred from the DNA itself. The table includes about 68,000 clones, approximately 85% detected once. This chain links TRBV6-6 with TRBJ2-1, with no clear D. The material sequenced was peripheral blood. The sequence came from a man in his fifties with acute or convalescent COVID-19. DNA for the CDR3: TGTGCCAGCACCCAGAACGACAATGAGCAGTTCTTC. Amino acid sequence: CASTQNDNEQFF.